A selection of T cell receptor beta chains follows, all from one sample in a study of Ad26.COV2.S vaccination and SARS-CoV-2 variants. The protocol was immunoSEQ multiplex PCR, while the TCRdb copy is restricted to in-frame clones and leaves out a portion. Of 410,000 or so clones listed, 90% are singletons. The sample here was peripheral blood, taken in a trial of Ad26.COV2.S vaccine versus placebo. Every receptor here comes from a person aged 18-60 years who received the Ad26.COV2.S COVID-19 vaccine or a placebo. Both conserved end residues are trimmed from each CDR3.

TRBV27	TRBJ2-7	ASSPNSLGSYEQY
TRBV3-1/TRBV3-2	TRBJ1-5	ASSQFLQGGQPQH
TRBV5-1	TRBJ2-7	ASSLGDRTYEQY
TRBV29-1	TRBJ1-1	SVGGGILNTEAF
TRBV30	TRBJ2-7	AWSSDRATEQY
TRBV5-4	TRBJ2-7	ASSLGREQY
TRBV24-1	TRBJ2-3	ATSDLAGGRGTQY
TRBV11-2	TRBJ2-7	ASRTSGAYEQY
TRBV25-1	TRBJ1-2	ASSESVPDGYT
TRBV7-9	TRBJ2-7	ASEGEAYEQY
TRBV10-3	TRBJ2-1	AISESPKLAGGLSYNEQF
TRBV20-1	TRBJ2-7	SASGTFQGSYEQY
TRBV6-6	TRBJ2-1	ASSHRTGGLANGQFFNNEQF
TRBV24-1	TRBJ1-3	ATSDQTGTGPGNTIY
TRBV30	TRBJ1-6	AWTLTGSPLH
TRBV29-1	TRBJ1-1	SVEGSVAEAF
TRBV19	TRBJ2-1	ASSILGDSYNEQF
TRBV25-1	TRBJ1-1	ASSDNRGMNTEAF
TRBV28	TRBJ1-3	ASSYRQVPGNTIY
TRBV19	TRBJ2-3	ASSIWGGTFTDTQY
TRBV6-5	TRBJ1-2	ASRDTNYGYT
TRBV3-1/TRBV3-2	TRBJ2-7	ASSYTGYEQY
TRBV4-3	TRBJ2-7	ASSQDFGDLATEQY
TRBV7-2	TRBJ2-7	ASSLVASSYEQY
TRBV6-6	TRBJ2-1	ASSYGDYNEQF
TRBV27	TRBJ2-2	ASSSQRLGTGNTGELF
TRBV30	TRBJ1-5	AWSVNHNQPQH